This entry lists 14 T cell receptor beta chains sequenced from one sample in a study of identical twins. TCRdb reprocessed the 5' RACE reads via MiXCR and lists one record per CDR3 protein. Of hundreds of thousands of distinct CDR3 sequences in the sample, less than 25% were seen once. The same specimen was also included in a second study, on T cells expressing NK-cell markers.

The sequenced material came from CD4+ T cells sorted from blood. Source of these receptors: a woman between 18 and 29 years old in good health.

This clonotype was counted a few times. The chain has TRBV3-1 and TRBJ2-5, with D perhaps TRBD1 (5 bases). The CDR3 is made up of 13 amino acids. The V gene's germline CDR1 is LGHDT and CDR2 YNNKEL (reference sequence). V was trimmed by 3 bases and J by 5 bases, leaving 10 bases between them. CDR3 sequence reads: CASSHRVPETQYF. As DNA, the CDR3 is TGTGCCAGCAGCCACAGGGTCCCGGAGACCCAGTACTTC.

The chain carries TRBV4-3 and TRBJ2-2; the D gene is possibly TRBD1 (5 bases). The CDR3 spans 16 residues. The ends were cut back, 0 bases at V and 7 bases at J, with 15 bases in the middle. Germline values: CDR1 LGHNA, CDR2 YSLEER. In DNA form, the CDR3 reads TGCGCCAGCAGCCAAGATTCCGCCAGGGTCTACGGGGAGCTGTTTTTT. This translates into CASSQDSARVYGELFF.

This chain uses TRBV25-1 with TRBJ2-1; no definite D call. This CDR3 comprises 15 residues. The germline V gene encodes CDR1 MGHDK and CDR2 SYGVNS. The V end lost 2 bases, the J end lost 0 bases, and 8 bases lay between the germline ends. This CDR3 reads CASSEQRFSYNEQFF. The CDR3 DNA reads TGTGCCAGCAGTGAACAGAGGTTCTCCTACAATGAGCAGTTCTTC. Filled out from reference TRBV25-1 and TRBJ2-1, the complete variable domain reads EADIYQTPRYLVIGTGKKITLECSQTMGHDKMYWYQQDPGMELHLIHYSYGVNSTEKGDLSSESTVSRIRTEHFPLTLESARPSHTSQYLCASSEQRFSYNEQFFGPGTRLTVL.

The chain couples TRBV6-5 to TRBJ1-6, with a weak D call TRBD1 (5 bases). Germline V CDR1 and CDR2: MNHEY, SVGAGI. The CDR3 runs to 15 residues. V shed 0 bases and J shed 7 bases, with 10 bases lying between them. This CDR3 reads CASSYSLRVNSPLHF. In DNA form, the CDR3 reads TGTGCCAGCAGTTACTCTCTCAGGGTGAATTCACCCCTCCACTTT.

V gene TRBV20-1 combines with J gene TRBJ2-5, with TRBD2 matching 9 bases. The CDR3 length is 13 residues. After removal of 5 bases from V and 2 bases from J, the junction contained 3 bases not matched to a gene. CDR1 DFQATT and CDR2 SNEGSKA come from the germline V gene (reference sequence). CDR3 nucleotide sequence: TGCAGTGCTCCACTAGCGGGTCAAGAGACCCAGTACTTC. Its protein product is CSAPLAGQETQYF.

This clonotype was observed a few times. This chain uses TRBV24-1 with TRBJ2-1, with a weak D call TRBD1 (6 bases). Germline values: CDR1 KGHDR, CDR2 SFDVKD. V lost 2 bases, J lost 2 bases, and 9 bases lay in between. The CDR3 is made up of 15 amino acids. The CDR3 reads CATSDSDRTYNEQFF. The CDR3 DNA reads as TGTGCCACCAGTGATTCGGACAGAACCTACAATGAGCAGTTCTTC.

The chain couples TRBV20-1 to TRBJ2-5; the D is unclear. V shed 6 bases and J shed 2 bases, with 10 bases lying between them. Germline V gives CDR1 DFQATT, CDR2 SNEGSKA (reference sequence). CDR3 length: 12 amino acids. Here the CDR3 reads CSARTDQETQYF. The CDR3 region has the DNA TGCAGTGCCCGGACGGATCAAGAGACCCAGTACTTC.

There are a few counts of this clonotype. The chain is built from TRBV10-1 and TRBJ2-5, with TRBD1 matching over 7 bases. This CDR3 spans 15 amino acids. With V trimmed by 2 bases and J by 5 bases, 8 bases remained unmatched. Germline-derived CDR1 and CDR2 are WNHNN and SYGVQD (reference sequence). The CDR3 sequence: CASSEGNRGWETQYF. The DNA for the CDR3 is TGCGCCAGCAGTGAGGGTAACAGGGGCTGGGAGACCCAGTACTTC.

This chain links TRBV2 with TRBJ1-1; 8 bases are a match to TRBD1. This CDR3 is built from 16 residues. V trimming: 8 bases; J trimming: 3 bases; junction bases outside the gene matches: 14. In germline, CDR1 is SNHLY, CDR2 FYNNEI. DNA for the CDR3: TGTGCCAGCGGGTCGCGGGATACAGGGGGGGACACTGAAGCTTTCTTT. Amino acids: CASGSRDTGGDTEAFF. Full variable domain (outside the CDR3, taken from reference TRBV2 and TRBJ1-1): EPEVTQTPSHQVTQMGQEVILRCVPISNHLYFYWYRQILGQKVEFLVSFYNNEISEKSEIFDDQFSVERPDGSNFTLKIRSTKLEDSAMYFCASGSRDTGGDTEAFFGQGTRLTVV.

Only a few counts were recorded for this clonotype. V usage is TRBV6-5 and J usage is TRBJ2-7; D is possibly TRBD1 (6 bases). This CDR3 is 15 amino acids long. Deletions cut 2 bases from V and 6 bases from J, with 17 bases between. The germline V gene encodes CDR1 MNHEY and CDR2 SVGAGI. The CDR3 reads CASSYDAGVLGEQYF. The CDR3 coding sequence is TGTGCCAGCAGTTACGACGCAGGGGTCTTGGGCGAGCAGTACTTC.

This chain joins TRBV6-1 and TRBJ2-2, with 12 bases fitting TRBD1. In germline, CDR1 is MNHNS, CDR2 SASEGT. V lost 5 bases, J lost 7 bases, and 11 bases stayed unmatched. This CDR3 has 17 amino acids. CDR3 sequence reads: CASSRSPGQGAIGELFF. Written as DNA, the CDR3 is TGTGCCAGCAGTCGCTCCCCGGGACAGGGGGCAATCGGGGAGCTGTTTTTT.

The chain is built from TRBV7-9 and TRBJ2-7; 8 nucleotides align to TRBD2. Germline V lookup: CDR1 SEHNR, CDR2 FQNEAQ (reference sequence). J gave up 5 bases and V 4 bases, and 7 bases lay outside the gene matches. The CDR3 is made up of 14 amino acids. CDR3 protein: CASSSGGVDHEQYF. For the CDR3, the DNA is TGTGCCAGCAGCTCCGGGGGGGTTGACCACGAGCAGTACTTC.

This clonotype was observed a handful of times. The V call is TRBV20-1, the J call TRBJ2-2; no firm D call. V lost 0 bases, J lost 5 bases, and 10 bases lay in between. Looked up from germline, CDR1 is DFQATT and CDR2 is SNEGSKA (reference sequence). The CDR3 is 14 residues long. The CDR3 DNA reads TGCAGTGCTAGAGACCCAGGCGGAACCGGGGAGCTGTTTTTT. Its translation: CSARDPGGTGELFF.

This clonotype was seen a handful of times. The chain uses TRBV18 and TRBJ2-1; D may be TRBD2 (6 bases). Trimming removed 6 bases at V and 13 bases at J, with 19 bases between. This CDR3 is 13 amino acids long. The germline CDR1 and CDR2 sequences are KGHSH and LQKENI. CDR3 DNA sequence: TGTGCCAGCTCCGCGACCCGGGACTCAAGCCAGTTCTTC. Its translation: CASSATRDSSQFF.